A single T cell receptor beta chain is shown here with its context. The data originate from a study of T cell changes during pregnancy in multiple sclerosis. TCRdb keeps only in-frame clones here, not all; method: immunoSEQ multiplex PCR. The sample includes around 42,000 clones, 91% of them seen just once. Sequenced material: CD4+ T cells from peripheral blood mononuclear cells, taken after pregnancy. This TCR derives from a female donor in good health, enrolled as a control in a pregnancy study.

The CDR3 nucleotides are TGTGCCAGCAGCTTAATGCTGGCAGGCCCCGAAGCTTTCTTT. Translated, it gives CASSLMLAGPEAFF. V usage is TRBV11-2 and J usage is TRBJ1-1; unclear D gene. This CDR3 contains 14 residues. Deletions cut 2 bases from V and 8 bases from J, with 15 bases between. CDR1 is SGHAT and CDR2 is FQNNGV in the germline V gene.